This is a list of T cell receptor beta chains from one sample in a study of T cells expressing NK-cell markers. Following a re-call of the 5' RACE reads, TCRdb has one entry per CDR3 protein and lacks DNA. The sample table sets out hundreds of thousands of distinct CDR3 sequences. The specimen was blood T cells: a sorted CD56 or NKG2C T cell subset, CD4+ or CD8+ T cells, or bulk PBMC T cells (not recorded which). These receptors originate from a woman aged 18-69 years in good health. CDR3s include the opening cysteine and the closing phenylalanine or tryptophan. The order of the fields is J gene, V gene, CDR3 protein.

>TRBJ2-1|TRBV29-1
CSVARDFYNEQFF
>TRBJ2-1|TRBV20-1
CSATPPPAYNEQFF
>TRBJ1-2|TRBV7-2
CASGQSGGYTF
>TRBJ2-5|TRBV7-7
CASSSRAGSEKETQYF
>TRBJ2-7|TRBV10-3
CAARPPSGTYEQYF
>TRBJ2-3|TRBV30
CAWISGRAGTDTQYF
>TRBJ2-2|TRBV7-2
CASTLTVSNTGELFF
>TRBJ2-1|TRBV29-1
CSVTERSGNEQFF
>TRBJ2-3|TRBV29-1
CSVEGPDTDTQYF
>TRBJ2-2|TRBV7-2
CASRQTSGGTGELFF
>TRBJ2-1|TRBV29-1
CSTAGGPGNEQFF
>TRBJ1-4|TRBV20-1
CSAFETTNEKLFF
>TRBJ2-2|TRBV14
CASSLRGGRTGELFF
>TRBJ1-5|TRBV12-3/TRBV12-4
CASSSGTGDSQPQHF
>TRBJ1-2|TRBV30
CAWSVEGRKGGYTF
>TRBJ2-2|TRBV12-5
CASGGTRGGTGELFF
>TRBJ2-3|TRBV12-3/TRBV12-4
CASSPRVATDTQYF
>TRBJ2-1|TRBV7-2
CASSYRGLQFF
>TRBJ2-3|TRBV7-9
CASSFKTGGTDTQYF
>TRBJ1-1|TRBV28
CASTFLGGRFTEAFF
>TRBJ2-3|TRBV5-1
CASSLVQGASDTQYF
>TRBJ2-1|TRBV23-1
CASSAHSGGEQFF
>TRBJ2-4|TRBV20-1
CSAIRGVPKNIQYF
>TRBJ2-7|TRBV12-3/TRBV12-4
CASSSLPRGEQYF
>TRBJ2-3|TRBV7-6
CASSSFGIDTQYF
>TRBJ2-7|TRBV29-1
CSVGTSGEGEEQYF
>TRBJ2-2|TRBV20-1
CSARPRGTGELFF
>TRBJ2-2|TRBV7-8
CASSLPGLTASGELFF
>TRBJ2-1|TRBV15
CATSRDITSGHSYNEQFF
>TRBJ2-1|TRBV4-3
CASSHNRGPNEQFF
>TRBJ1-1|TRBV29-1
CSADRLNTEAFF
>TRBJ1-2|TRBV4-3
CASSQDDRGGYGYTF
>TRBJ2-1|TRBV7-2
CASSSQPGLWNEQFF